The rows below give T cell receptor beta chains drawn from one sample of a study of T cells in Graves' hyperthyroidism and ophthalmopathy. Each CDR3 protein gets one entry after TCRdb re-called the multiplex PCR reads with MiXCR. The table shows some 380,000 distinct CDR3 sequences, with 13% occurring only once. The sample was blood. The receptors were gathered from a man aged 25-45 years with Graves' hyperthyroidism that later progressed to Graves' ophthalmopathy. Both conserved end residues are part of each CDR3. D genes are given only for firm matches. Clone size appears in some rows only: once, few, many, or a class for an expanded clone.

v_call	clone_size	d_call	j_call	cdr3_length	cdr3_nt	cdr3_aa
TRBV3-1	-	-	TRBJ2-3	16	TGTGCCAGCAGCCGAGTAGGGGGGGACGGGGTAGATACGCAGTATTTT	CASSRVGGDGVDTQYF
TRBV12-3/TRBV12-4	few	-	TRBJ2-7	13	TGTGCCAGCAGCCTGACTGGCGGGAACGAGCAGTACTTC	CASSLTGGNEQYF
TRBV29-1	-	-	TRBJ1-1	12	TGCAGCGTTGAACAGGGTTACACTGAAGCTTTCTTT	CSVEQGYTEAFF
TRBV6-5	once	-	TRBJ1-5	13	TGTGCCAGCAGTTACGGCCAACTACAGCCCCAGCATTTT	CASSYGQLQPQHF
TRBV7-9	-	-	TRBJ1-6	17	TGTGCCAGCAGCTTAAGGGAAAAGGGCCGGGGTAATTCACCCCTCCACTTT	CASSLREKGRGNSPLHF
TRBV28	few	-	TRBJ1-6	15	TGTGCCAGCAGGGCACTTAGCTCCTATAATTCACCCCTCCACTTT	CASRALSSYNSPLHF
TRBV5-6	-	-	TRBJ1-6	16	TGTGCCAGCAGCCCCAGGGTTTCCTCCTATAATTCACCCCTCCACTTT	CASSPRVSSYNSPLHF
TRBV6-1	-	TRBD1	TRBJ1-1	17	TGTGCCAGCAGCTTCCGGGGACAGGGTTTCGTAATCACTGAAGCTTTCTTT	CASSFRGQGFVITEAFF
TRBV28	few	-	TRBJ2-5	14	TGTGCCAGCAGTTTAAGTTACAGAACAGAGACCCAGTACTTC	CASSLSYRTETQYF
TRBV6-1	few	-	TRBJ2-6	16	TGTGCCAGCAGTGAAGCCCCACGACTGCGGGCCAACGTCCTGACTTTC	CASSEAPRLRANVLTF
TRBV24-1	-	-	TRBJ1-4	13	TGTGCCACCAGTGATTTGGGCGGTGAAAAACTGTTTTTT	CATSDLGGEKLFF
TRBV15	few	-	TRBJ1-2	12	TGTGCCACCAGCAGAGCTCAGGTCGGCTACACCTTC	CATSRAQVGYTF
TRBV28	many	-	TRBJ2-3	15	TGTGCCAGCAGTCGGCTCGTGGGGGGTACAGATACGCAGTATTTT	CASSRLVGGTDTQYF
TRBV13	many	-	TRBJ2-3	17	TGTGCCAGCAGCTTAGGCCTAAGGGAGACGGTCGAGGATACGCAGTATTTT	CASSLGLRETVEDTQYF
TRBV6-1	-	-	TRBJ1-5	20	TGTGCCAGCAGTGAAGGGGTCGGCGGGGAAACAGGGAGGCGCAATCAGCCCCAGCATTTT	CASSEGVGGETGRRNQPQHF
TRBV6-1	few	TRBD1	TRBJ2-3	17	TGTGCCAGCACCCTGATCCCGGGACAGGGGAGCGCAGATACGCAGTATTTT	CASTLIPGQGSADTQYF
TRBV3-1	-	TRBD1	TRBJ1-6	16	TGTGCCAGCAGCCAAGATATCGGGACAGTTAATTCACCCCTCCACTTT	CASSQDIGTVNSPLHF
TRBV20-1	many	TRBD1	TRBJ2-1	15	TGCAGTGCTGGCCTCGGACAGGGGGAAAGCAATGAGCAGTTCTTC	CSAGLGQGESNEQFF
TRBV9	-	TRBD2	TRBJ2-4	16	TGTGCCAGCAGCCCCAGTTTGGCGGGGGTCAAAAACATTCAGTACTTC	CASSPSLAGVKNIQYF
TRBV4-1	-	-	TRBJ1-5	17	TGCGCCAGCAGCCAAACTAGGCTGCGAGGGCCAAATCAGCCCCAGCATTTT	CASSQTRLRGPNQPQHF
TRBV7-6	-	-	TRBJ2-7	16	TGTGCCAGCAGCTCCGGGGTGAGGGAAACCACCTACGAGCAGTACTTC	CASSSGVRETTYEQYF
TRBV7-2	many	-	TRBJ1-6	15	TGTGCCAGCAGCTTAGTAGCCATAGGGGATTCACCCCTCCACTTT	CASSLVAIGDSPLHF
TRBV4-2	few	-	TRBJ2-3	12	TGTGCCAGCAGCCAAGAGTCGGATACGCAGTATTTT	CASSQESDTQYF
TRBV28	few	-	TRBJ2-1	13	TGTGCCAGCCGGGACTCCCTACGCAATGAGCAGTTCTTC	CASRDSLRNEQFF
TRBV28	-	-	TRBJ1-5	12	TGTGCCAGCAGTTTTTTCAATCAGCCCCAGCATTTT	CASSFFNQPQHF
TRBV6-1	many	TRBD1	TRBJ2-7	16	TGTGCCAGCAGTTACCCCCGCTCAGGGGGCGACTACGAGCAGTACTTC	CASSYPRSGGDYEQYF
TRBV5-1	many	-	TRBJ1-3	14	TGCGCCAGCAAGGACATCAGCTCTGGAAACACCATATATTTT	CASKDISSGNTIYF
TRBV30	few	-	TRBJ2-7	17	TGTGCCTGGGACGGCCGAGGTCGGGACACCACCAGGTACGAGCAGTACTTC	CAWDGRGRDTTRYEQYF
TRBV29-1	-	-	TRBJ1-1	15	TGCAGCGTTGCAGAGGGGATCTTAATTAACACTGAAGCTTTCTTT	CSVAEGILINTEAFF
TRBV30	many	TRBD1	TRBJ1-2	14	TGTGCCTGGAGTGGCTCGGGACAGGGTTATGGCTACACCTTC	CAWSGSGQGYGYTF
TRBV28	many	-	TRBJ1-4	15	TGTGCCAGCAGTTTATTTGGGGCGTCGAATGAAAAACTGTTTTTT	CASSLFGASNEKLFF
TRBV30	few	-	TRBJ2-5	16	TGTGCCTGGAGTGTACAGGCTAGCAATATCCAAGAGACCCAGTACTTC	CAWSVQASNIQETQYF
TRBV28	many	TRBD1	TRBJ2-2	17	TGTGCCAGCAGTTTACTGGGACAGGGCTCGAACACCGGGGAGCTGTTTTTT	CASSLLGQGSNTGELFF